This TCR beta chain was profiled in a study of T cell responses to AZD1222 COVID-19 vaccine. This CDR3 has 13 residues. V was trimmed by 0 bases and J by 3 bases, leaving 3 bases between them. The V gene's germline CDR1 is LNHDA and CDR2 SQIVND (reference sequence). The protocol was immunoSEQ multiplex PCR, while the TCRdb copy is restricted to in-frame clones and leaves out a portion. The table records tens of thousands of clones, roughly nine tenths of them present only once. V and J are TRBV19 and TRBJ1-5; D remains ambiguous. The sequenced sample was peripheral blood, obtained on day 0 of AZD1222 vaccination. This sequence originates from an adult in good health. CDR3 sequence: CASSIELNQPQHF. Written as DNA, the CDR3 is TGTGCCAGTAGTATAGAACTCAATCAGCCCCAGCATTTT.